The next 30 T cell receptor beta chains were all read from a single sample in a study of blood T cell repertoires in COVID-19. The repertoire was sequenced with immunoSEQ multiplex PCR; TCRdb's copy has only in-frame clones and lacks some. The sample records about 270,000 clones, around 90% being singletons. Sequencing was carried out using PBMCs or T cells enriched from blood (not recorded which). The source is a man aged 35 to 55 who had been exposed to COVID-19.

This chain links TRBV28 with TRBJ2-1; TRBD1 agrees at 7 bases. The CDR3 is 13 residues long. The V and J ends lost 5 bases and 8 bases, in that order; junction bases with no gene match: 6. In germline, CDR1 is MDHEN, CDR2 SYDVKM. This chain's CDR3 is CASSPDRVHEQFF. Here the CDR3 DNA reads TGTGCCAGCAGTCCCGACAGGGTTCATGAGCAGTTCTTC.

This clone was detected only a few times. The chain carries TRBV11-1 and TRBJ2-5; 8 bases agree with TRBD2. The V gene end was trimmed by 7 bases and the J gene end by 4 bases; junction bases not matched to a gene: 2. The CDR3 is 12 amino acids. CDR1 and CDR2 from the germline V gene are SGHAT and FQDESV (reference sequence). The CDR3 sequence: CASTAGGETQYF. The CDR3 bases are TGTGCCAGCACTGCGGGGGGAGAGACCCAGTACTTC.

V and J are TRBV18 and TRBJ2-5; the match to TRBD1 covers 9 bases. The CDR3 runs 15 residues. Trimming removed 3 bases from V and 3 bases from J; junction bases left unmatched: 5. The V gene's germline CDR1 is KGHSH and CDR2 LQKENI. The CDR3 region has the DNA TGTGCCAGCTCACCTCGGGACAGGGCAAAAGAGACCCAGTACTTC. This codes for CASSPRDRAKETQYF.

This sequence joins TRBV2 and TRBJ1-2; D is ambiguous. CDR1 and CDR2 (germline): SNHLY, FYNNEI. The CDR3 totals 11 residues. V dropped 10 bases and J dropped 1 base, with 7 bases sitting between them. In DNA, the CDR3 is TGTGCCATTTCCGTTAACTATGGCTACACCTTC. This gives the protein CAISVNYGYTF.

In the case of this clone: The same CDR3 also results from other DNA sequences found in this sample. The chain couples TRBV28 to TRBJ2-3; 9 bases fit TRBD1. This CDR3 spans 15 amino acids. V dropped 3 bases and J dropped 1; count of bases not matched to a gene: 2. CDR1 and CDR2 (germline): MDHEN, SYDVKM. This CDR3 reads CASSFRTGGTDTQYF. CDR3 in DNA: TGTGCCAGCAGTTTTCGGACAGGGGGCACAGATACGCAGTATTTT.

The J gene is TRBJ1-5, the V gene TRBV6-5; TRBD1 aligns across 10 bases. The ends lost 7 bases at V and 9 bases at J; junction bases unmatched: 9. This CDR3 contains 14 residues. Germline V gene sequence: CDR1 MNHEY, CDR2 SVGAGI. CDR3 region: CASTRTGGFLPQHF. The DNA for the CDR3 is TGTGCCAGCACCAGGACAGGGGGGTTCCTGCCCCAGCATTTT.

The rearrangement uses TRBV30 and TRBJ2-6; D is undetermined. The V gene lost 4 bases and the J gene lost 0 bases, with 10 bases spanning the gap. Germline V gene sequence: CDR1 GTSNPN, CDR2 SVGIG (reference sequence). The CDR3 length is 15 residues. In DNA form, the CDR3 reads TGTGCCTGGAAAATCCCAGGCTCTGGGGCCAACGTCCTGACTTTC. This gives the protein CAWKIPGSGANVLTF. The variable domain in full, with the rest retrieved from reference TRBV30 and TRBJ2-6, is SQTIHQWPATLVQPVGSPLSLECTVEGTSNPNLYWYRQAAGRGLQLLFYSVGIGQISSEVPQNLSASRPQDRQFILSSKKLLLSDSGFYLCAWKIPGSGANVLTFGAGSRLTVL.

The genes are TRBV5-1 and TRBJ2-3; 8 bases match TRBD1. This CDR3 region has 15 residues. V shed 1 base and J 1 base; nucleotides not matched to a gene: 2. The germline V gene encodes CDR1 SGHRS and CDR2 YFSETQ. The DNA of the CDR3 is TGCGCCAGCAGCTTGACAGGGGGTCGCACAGATACGCAGTATTTT. As protein: CASSLTGGRTDTQYF.

J is TRBJ1-1 and V is TRBV19, with D maybe TRBD1 (6 bases). The CDR3 extends over 14 amino acids. V lost 4 bases and J lost 0, with 9 bases in between. Germline V CDR1 and CDR2: LNHDA, SQIVND (reference sequence). The CDR3 region has the DNA TGTGCCAGTAGTACGGGACACTTGAACACTGAAGCTTTCTTT. It is translated as CASSTGHLNTEAFF.

This chain joins TRBV5-5 and TRBJ2-4, with TRBD1 matching over 7 bases. The CDR3 totals 12 residues. The V and J ends lost 5 bases and 7 bases, in that order; junction bases with no gene match: 3. Germline assignment: CDR1 SGHKS and CDR2 YYEKEE (reference sequence). CDR3 protein: CASSTGVNIQYF. CDR3 sequence (DNA): TGTGCCAGCAGTACAGGGGTGAACATTCAGTACTTC.

This chain links TRBV5-8 with TRBJ2-5; tentatively, D is TRBD1 (5 bases). Trimming took off 9 bases at V and 4 bases at J, with 16 bases between the two ends. The length of the CDR3 is 13 residues. CDR1 and CDR2 (germline): SGHTS, YDEGEE. CDR3 DNA: TGTGCCACCCGACGCAGGGATGGAGAGACCCAGTACTTC. This sequence encodes CATRRRDGETQYF.

The chain recombines TRBV7-8 with TRBJ1-2; 8 nucleotides line up with TRBD1. CDR1 is SGHVS, CDR2 FQNEAQ, per germline. CDR3 length: 13 amino acids. Trimming at V came to 5 bases and at J to 9 bases, leaving 8 bases not matched to a gene. CDR3 bases: TGTGCCAGCAGCACACGGACAGGGAATAGCTACACCTTC. Its translation: CASSTRTGNSYTF.

In its sample, this clone was seen once. The chain carries TRBV20-1 and TRBJ1-2; D might be TRBD1 (6 bases). Between the trimmed V and J ends, which lost 3 bases and 6 bases, there was a span of 14 bases. CDR3 length equals 13 residues. Germline V gene lookup returns CDR1 DFQATT and CDR2 SNEGSKA (reference sequence). CDR3 sequence: CSASTREGDGYTF. CDR3 DNA sequence: TGCAGTGCTAGTACCAGGGAGGGGGATGGCTACACCTTC.

The chain links TRBV5-1 to TRBJ2-5; 7 nucleotides align to TRBD2. Per the germline V gene, CDR1 is SGHRS and CDR2 is YFSETQ. Trimming cost V 2 bases and J 3 bases; bases outside gene matches: 4. The CDR3 loop spans 14 amino acids. The CDR3 here is CASSFSGIEETQYF. The CDR3 coding sequence is TGCGCCAGCAGCTTCAGCGGGATCGAAGAGACCCAGTACTTC.

On this clone: The sample has other DNA sequences that encode this CDR3 too. The chain employs TRBV5-6 and TRBJ2-7; no definite D call. This CDR3 comprises 13 residues. Germline V gives CDR1 SGHDT, CDR2 YYEEEE. V was clipped by 0 bases and J by 4 bases, with 8 bases between them. CDR3 in amino acids: CASSLAAGYEQYF. In DNA form, the CDR3 reads TGTGCCAGCAGCTTGGCAGCCGGGTACGAGCAGTACTTC.

J is TRBJ1-1 and V is TRBV11-2, with a possible D match to TRBD1 (5 bases). Germline CDR1 and CDR2: SGHAT and FQNNGV. With 5 bases removed from V and 5 bases from J, the gap between germline ends came to 18 bases. The length of the CDR3 is 15 residues. CDR3 sequence: CASSPRAGKKTEAFF. The CDR3 nucleotides are TGTGCCAGCAGCCCAAGGGCAGGGAAGAAGACTGAAGCTTTCTTT.

V is TRBV6-2 or TRBV6-3 and J is TRBJ2-3, with D perhaps matching TRBD2 (6 bases). CDR3 length: 14 amino acids. CDR1 MNHEY and CDR2 SVGEGT come from the germline V gene. Trimming stripped 5 bases from V and 4 bases from J, with 13 bases between. Here the CDR3 DNA reads TGTGCCAGCAGTCGACTAGGACGCGCAGATACGCAGTATTTT. As protein: CASSRLGRADTQYF.

The chain uses TRBV13 and TRBJ2-1, with TRBD2 matching 12 bases. Germline values: CDR1 PRHDT, CDR2 FYEKMQ (reference sequence). This CDR3 has 15 amino acids. Germline trimming cut 3 bases from V and 9 bases from J; bases unmatched to any gene: 6. The CDR3 DNA sequence: TGTGCCAGCAGCTTCGGACTAGCGGGACTGAGTGAGCAGTTCTTC. Protein: CASSFGLAGLSEQFF.

V is TRBV12-2 and J is TRBJ2-3; the D call in the table, TRBD2, was not verified against the DNA. TRBV12-2 is shown as a pseudogene. This CDR3 has 18 amino acids. This CDR3 is CASRLEMASGSKADTQYF. The CDR3 nucleotides are TGTGCAAGTCGCTTAGAGATGGCTAGCGGGAGTAAGGCAGATACGCAGTATTTT.

V is TRBV11-2 and J is TRBJ1-2; D gene uncertain. Deletions cut 0 bases from V and 0 bases from J, with 11 bases between. The CDR3 has 16 residues. Germline V gene sequence: CDR1 SGHAT, CDR2 FQNNGV. The chain's CDR3 is CASSLEGTGANYGYTF. Here the CDR3 DNA reads TGTGCCAGCAGCTTAGAGGGCACCGGGGCTAACTATGGCTACACCTTC.

The V call is TRBV3-1 (or the pseudogene TRBV3-2), the J call TRBJ2-3; TRBD1 is a possible D gene (6 bases). CDR3 size: 17 residues. With 0 bases removed from V and 0 bases from J, the gap between germline ends came to 13 bases. Per germline, CDR1 LGHDT and CDR2 YNNKEL (reference sequence). The CDR3 DNA reads as TGTGCCAGCAGCCAAGATTGGGTGGGGGCTAGCACAGATACGCAGTATTTT. Amino acid sequence: CASSQDWVGASTDTQYF.

This clone appeared a few times. The chain is built from TRBV6-5 and TRBJ1-3, with a tentative D call TRBD1 (6 bases). Germline CDR1 and CDR2: MNHEY and SVGAGI. Between the trimmed V and J ends, which lost 0 bases and 3 bases, there was a span of 9 bases. CDR3 length equals 15 residues. The CDR3 region is CASSYSGAGGNTIYF. The CDR3 bases are TGTGCCAGCAGTTACTCGGGGGCTGGTGGAAACACCATATATTTT.

J is TRBJ2-1 and V is TRBV6-5, with a weak D call TRBD1 (6 bases). V lost 6 bases and J lost 5, with 11 bases in between. This CDR3 comprises 13 residues. The germline CDR1 and CDR2 sequences are MNHEY and SVGAGI. The CDR3 region has the DNA TGTGCCAGCAGCGTAAGACAGGACAATGAGCAGTTCTTC. Encoded protein: CASSVRQDNEQFF.

This clone came up once. The CDR3 protein is CASSLAWGEEAFF. CDR3 nucleotide sequence: TGTGCCAGCAGCTTAGCTTGGGGGGAAGAAGCTTTCTTT. The chain uses TRBV7-2 and TRBJ1-1; weak D call: TRBD1 (5 bases). There are 13 residues in the CDR3. V was clipped by 0 bases and J by 8 bases, with 10 bases between them. CDR1 and CDR2 (germline): SGHTA, FQGNSA. The entire variable domain, with the rest obtained from reference TRBV7-2 and TRBJ1-1, is as follows: GAGVSQSPSNKVTEKGKDVELRCDPISGHTALYWYRQSLGQGLEFLIYFQGNSAPDKSGLPSDRFSAERTGGSVSTLTIQRTQQEDSAVYLCASSLAWGEEAFFGQGTRLTVV.

The J gene is TRBJ2-7, the V gene TRBV6-5, with 7 bases identical to TRBD1. Germline V gene lookup returns CDR1 MNHEY and CDR2 SVGAGI. This CDR3 has 14 residues. J gave up 4 bases and V 3 bases, and 6 bases lay outside the gene matches. The CDR3 DNA reads TGTGCCAGCAGTTATGGGACAGTTCAATACGAGCAGTACTTC. Its protein is CASSYGTVQYEQYF.

The chain is built from TRBV6-1 and TRBJ2-5, with TRBD1 matching over 7 bases. The trim removed 0 bases at V and 4 bases at J, leaving 8 bases unmatched. Germline lookup yields CDR1 MNHNS and CDR2 SASEGT. The CDR3 sequence is 16 residues long. CDR3 sequence (DNA): TGTGCCAGCAGTGAAGCAGGGACAGAGCCTTTAGAGACCCAGTACTTC. Translating it yields CASSEAGTEPLETQYF.

This rearrangement joins TRBV5-1 to TRBJ2-7; D may be TRBD1 (6 bases). The CDR3 runs to 16 residues. Germline V lookup: CDR1 SGHRS, CDR2 YFSETQ. V was clipped by 4 bases and J by 9 bases, with 26 bases between them. CDR3 in amino acids: CASSQGGWLQGSGQYF. The CDR3 DNA follows: TGCGCCAGCAGCCAGGGCGGGTGGCTACAGGGATCCGGGCAGTACTTC. Full variable domain (missing parts from reference TRBV5-1 and TRBJ2-7): KAGVTQTPRYLIKTRGQQVTLSCSPISGHRSVSWYQQTPGQGLQFLFEYFSETQRNKGNFPGRFSGRQFSNSRSEMNVSTLELGDSALYLCASSQGGWLQGSGQYFGPGTRLTVT.

In nucleotides, the CDR3 is TGTGCCAGCAGCTTAGGACAGGGGGCATTCGAGCAGTACTTC. Translation gives CASSLGQGAFEQYF. V is TRBV7-3 and J is TRBJ2-7, with 11 positions matching TRBD1. With V trimmed by 2 bases and J by 6 bases, 3 bases remained unmatched. Germline V gene sequence: CDR1 SGHTA, CDR2 FQGTGA. This CDR3 is built from 14 residues.

This clone was found a few times. V and J are TRBV6-2 or TRBV6-3 and TRBJ2-7, with TRBD2 matching over 9 bases. CDR3 length equals 14 residues. After removal of 5 bases from V and 4 bases from J, the junction contained 6 bases not matched to a gene. Per germline, CDR1 MNHEY and CDR2 SVGEGT. The CDR3 DNA is TGTGCCAGCAGTGGGATAGCGGGAGTTTACGAGCAGTACTTC. As protein: CASSGIAGVYEQYF.

The V gene is TRBV27, the J gene TRBJ2-5, with D tentatively TRBD1 (6 bases). CDR3 length: 16 residues. Trimming took 5 bases from V and 4 from J, leaving 20 bases between them. Per germline, CDR1 MNHEY and CDR2 SMNVEV (reference sequence). CDR3 sequence reads: CASSQGTLTPRETQYF. The CDR3 coding sequence is TGTGCCAGCAGTCAGGGGACCTTAACCCCAAGAGAGACCCAGTACTTC.